The following is a T cell receptor beta chain sequence with its context. The sample belongs to a study of cytotoxic CD8 clonotypes in ibrutinib-treated CLL. Sequencing used immunoSEQ multiplex PCR; TCRdb keeps in-frame clones, though not all of them. The repertoire includes about 330,000 clones, over 55% of them detected once, and 5% to 6.5% sits in the top ten. The CDR3 sequence is 16 residues long. Trimming shortened V by 4 bases and J by 4 bases, and 17 bases separated the two germline ends. Germline CDR1 is SGHRS and CDR2 is YFSETQ. V is TRBV5-1 and J is TRBJ2-2, with D tentatively TRBD1 (6 bases). The specimen was PBMCs, collected after 36 months of ibrutinib treatment. The origin of this receptor is a human donor with chronic lymphocytic leukemia. The CDR3 region has the DNA TGCGCCAGCAGCCAAGACAACAGGGTGGGCACCGGGGAGCTGTTTTTT. Its protein is CASSQDNRVGTGELFF.